The 19 T cell receptor beta chains below come from one sample, sequenced in a study of blood T cell repertoires in COVID-19. Only in-frame clones appear in the TCRdb table, and some are missing; sequencing was by immunoSEQ multiplex PCR. The repertoire consists of roughly 410,000 clones, with about nine tenths occurring once and the leading ten covering 1.5% to 1.9%. The sequenced material came from peripheral blood. The receptor source for this set is a woman between 35 and 50 years old with COVID-19, enrolled during active disease.

V is TRBV9 and J is TRBJ2-7; 13 bases align to TRBD2. Per the germline V gene, CDR1 is SGDLS and CDR2 is YYNGEE. V trimming: 4 bases; J trimming: 2 bases; junction bases outside the gene matches: 12. The CDR3 totals 18 residues. CDR3 in amino acids: CASSPGTSGTDPTYEQYF. The CDR3 DNA reads TGTGCCAGCAGCCCTGGGACTAGCGGGACCGACCCCACCTACGAGCAGTACTTC. The full variable domain, with the rest looked up from reference TRBV9 and TRBJ2-7, is DSGVTQTPKHLITATGQRVTLRCSPRSGDLSVYWYQQSLDQGLQFLIQYYNGEERAKGNILERFSAQQFPDLHSELNLSSLELGDSALYFCASSPGTSGTDPTYEQYFGPGTRLTVT.

The chain is built from TRBV5-4 and TRBJ1-4; D not resolved. This CDR3 comprises 15 residues. V was cut by 0 bases and J by 4 bases, with 10 bases left in between. Per the germline V gene, CDR1 is SGHNT and CDR2 is YYREEE (reference sequence). CDR3: CASSLAGRDNEKLFF. The CDR3 coding sequence is TGTGCCAGCAGCTTGGCCGGTCGGGATAATGAAAAACTGTTTTTT.

The chain carries TRBV27 and TRBJ1-1; a possible D gene is TRBD1 (6 bases). Germline V lookup: CDR1 MNHEY, CDR2 SMNVEV (reference sequence). With 5 bases removed from V and 5 bases from J, the gap between germline ends came to 12 bases. The CDR3 runs to 13 residues. The CDR3 loop reads CASSLQGQTEAFF. The CDR3 DNA reads as TGTGCCAGCAGTCTACAGGGTCAGACTGAAGCTTTCTTT.

This sequence joins TRBV7-2 and TRBJ1-2, with a tentative D call TRBD1 (5 bases). The germline gives CDR1 SGHTA, CDR2 FQGNSA. The CDR3 totals 13 residues. Trimming pared 2 bases from V and 2 bases from J, leaving 6 bases between. This CDR3 reads CASSLKGNYGYTF. CDR3 nucleotide sequence: TGTGCCAGCAGCTTAAAGGGGAACTATGGCTACACCTTC.

This clone was counted a few times. The chain links TRBV5-1 to TRBJ1-3, with 7 bases that match TRBD1. V lost 0 bases, J lost 4 bases, and 7 bases stayed unmatched. Germline V CDR1 and CDR2: SGHRS, YFSETQ. This CDR3 is 16 amino acids long. CDR3 nucleotide sequence: TGCGCCAGCAGCTTGGAGATGGGACAGATGGGAAACACCATATATTTT. Translation gives CASSLEMGQMGNTIYF. The whole variable domain, remainder taken from reference TRBV5-1 and TRBJ1-3, is KAGVTQTPRYLIKTRGQQVTLSCSPISGHRSVSWYQQTPGQGLQFLFEYFSETQRNKGNFPGRFSGRQFSNSRSEMNVSTLELGDSALYLCASSLEMGQMGNTIYFGEGSWLTVV.

The V gene is TRBV7-9, the J gene TRBJ2-1, with D possibly matching TRBD1 (5 bases). Trimming removed 4 bases at V and 4 bases at J, with 8 bases between. The CDR3 length is 13 residues. CDR1 and CDR2 (germline): SEHNR, FQNEAQ (reference sequence). The CDR3 sequence is CASSSGQYNEQFF. The CDR3 region has the DNA TGTGCCAGCAGCTCAGGACAATACAATGAGCAGTTCTTC.

The chain employs TRBV28 and TRBJ1-3; D is unclear. CDR1 and CDR2 (germline): MDHEN, SYDVKM. This CDR3 is 17 amino acids long. The ends were cut back, 5 bases at V and 0 bases at J, with 17 bases in the middle. CDR3 amino acids: CASSPPLTVTSGNTIYF. CDR3 coding DNA: TGTGCCAGCAGTCCCCCCCTCACAGTCACCTCTGGAAACACCATATATTTT.

The V gene is TRBV2, the J gene TRBJ2-7, with 7 bases lining up with TRBD1. With 6 bases clipped from V and 2 bases from J, the junction kept 7 bases outside the gene matches. The CDR3 consists of 14 residues. The germline CDR1 and CDR2 sequences are SNHLY and FYNNEI. The CDR3 protein is CASRSRTGTYEQYF. In DNA, the CDR3 is TGTGCCAGCAGAAGCAGGACAGGCACCTACGAGCAGTACTTC. Using reference TRBV2 and TRBJ2-7 for the parts outside the CDR3, the full variable domain is EPEVTQTPSHQVTQMGQEVILRCVPISNHLYFYWYRQILGQKVEFLVSFYNNEISEKSEIFDDQFSVERPDGSNFTLKIRSTKLEDSAMYFCASRSRTGTYEQYFGPGTRLTVT.

V is TRBV7-3 and J is TRBJ1-2; D is unclear. The CDR3 is made up of 14 amino acids. Germline V gene lookup returns CDR1 SGHTA and CDR2 FQGTGA. Trimming left V 4 bases short and J 8 bases short, with 17 bases between. The CDR3 DNA reads TGTGCCAGCAGCTCCGACCGAAGAGCTAGCGGCTACACCTTC. As protein: CASSSDRRASGYTF.

This chain connects TRBV4-2 to TRBJ2-7; 7 bases map to TRBD1. The CDR3 is made up of 16 amino acids. Germline assignment: CDR1 LGHNA and CDR2 YNFKEQ. J was trimmed by 2 bases and V by 3 bases; bases with no gene match: 10. CDR3 in DNA: TGTGCCAGCAGCCACCGACAGGGTGGCTCCCCCTACGAGCAGTACTTC. Translation: CASSHRQGGSPYEQYF.

This chain uses TRBV6-5 with TRBJ1-2; 8 nucleotides align to TRBD1. CDR1 MNHEY and CDR2 SVGAGI come from the germline V gene. The junction had 6 bases not matched to a gene; V was cut back by 8 bases and J by 4 bases. The CDR3 has 13 amino acids. The CDR3, as DNA: TGTGCCAGCCAGTCTACAGGGGGCTATGGCTACACCTTC. Encoded protein: CASQSTGGYGYTF.

V is TRBV28 and J is TRBJ1-5; D not certain. V was pared by 6 bases and J by 2 bases, with 11 bases between. Germline CDR1 reads MDHEN; CDR2 reads SYDVKM. The CDR3 contains 14 residues. In DNA form, the CDR3 reads TGTGCCAGCAGGGAGGGTTCTGGCAATCAGCCCCAGCATTTT. It yields the protein CASREGSGNQPQHF.

This rearrangement joins TRBV7-9 to TRBJ1-1; D gene ambiguous. V was cut by 5 bases and J by 1 base, with 11 bases left in between. The CDR3 has 14 residues. Looked up from germline, CDR1 is SEHNR and CDR2 is FQNEAQ (reference sequence). The CDR3 protein is CASSPLSGNTEAFF. The DNA of the CDR3 is TGTGCCAGCAGCCCCCTTAGTGGGAACACTGAAGCTTTCTTT.

This chain connects TRBV9 to TRBJ2-2, with D tentatively TRBD1 (5 bases). This CDR3 has 14 residues. CDR1 is SGDLS, CDR2 YYNGEE, per germline. Trimming left V 5 bases short and J 0 bases short, with 8 bases between. The CDR3 is CASRDIANTGELFF. The CDR3 DNA follows: TGTGCCAGCAGGGACATAGCGAACACCGGGGAGCTGTTTTTT.

V usage is TRBV7-2 and J usage is TRBJ2-1; 7 bases map to TRBD2. The CDR3 spans 15 residues. Unmatched junction bases numbered 4, after V lost 5 bases and J lost 0 bases. Germline values: CDR1 SGHTA, CDR2 FQGNSA. The CDR3 region has the DNA TGTGCCAGCAGCCTGTCTAGCGGCTCCTACAATGAGCAGTTCTTC. Translated: CASSLSSGSYNEQFF.

The V and J genes are TRBV24-1 and TRBJ2-3; 9 bases map to TRBD2. Germline lookup yields CDR1 KGHDR and CDR2 SFDVKD. This CDR3 has 16 amino acids. Trimming removed 4 bases from V and 1 base from J; junction bases left unmatched: 5. Here the CDR3 reads CATSDLSGGGTDTQYF. DNA of the CDR3: TGTGCCACCAGTGACCTTAGCGGGGGAGGCACAGATACGCAGTATTTT.

This clone appeared many times. The chain uses TRBV6-1 and TRBJ1-1; D is undetermined. Germline V gives CDR1 MNHNS, CDR2 SASEGT. CDR3 length: 15 residues. Trimming took 2 bases from V and 3 from J, leaving 13 bases between them. The CDR3 DNA is TGTGCCAGCAGTGAACTAACTTACAGTGACACTGAAGCTTTCTTT. Translated: CASSELTYSDTEAFF.

The chain recombines TRBV27 with TRBJ1-2; 10 positions match TRBD1. Germline trimming cut 2 bases from V and 5 bases from J; bases unmatched to any gene: 5. Germline V lookup: CDR1 MNHEY, CDR2 SMNVEV (reference sequence). This CDR3 spans 15 amino acids. The CDR3 sequence: CASSLGGQGVYGYTF. The CDR3 DNA reads as TGTGCCAGCAGTTTAGGCGGACAGGGGGTGTATGGCTACACCTTC.

The rearrangement joins TRBV9 to TRBJ2-6; D not certain. Germline V CDR1 and CDR2: SGDLS, YYNGEE. With 8 bases removed from V and 2 bases from J, the gap between germline ends came to 11 bases. This CDR3 is 14 amino acids long. CDR3 residues: CASSTIAGANVLTF. CDR3 DNA sequence: TGTGCCAGTAGCACTATCGCTGGGGCCAACGTCCTGACTTTC.